Presented here are 19 T cell receptor beta chains from one specimen sequenced in a study of cytomegalovirus exposure and HLA in healthy donors. Amplification used 60 Vbeta primers and 13 Jbeta primers. Assay used: immunoSEQ multiplex PCR; TCRdb lists only in-frame clones, some missing. The sample carries tens of thousands of clones, approximately 86% recorded once. Sequencing was done on a sample of PBMCs. Every receptor here comes from a man younger than 40 in good health and CMV-seropositive.

The genes are TRBV7-9 and TRBJ2-4; TRBD1 matches 9 bases. Trimming removed 4 bases from V and 8 bases from J; junction bases left unmatched: 9. Germline V CDR1 and CDR2: SEHNR, FQNEAQ (reference sequence). The CDR3 extends over 15 amino acids. CDR3 in DNA: TGTGCCAGCAGCTCGATAAAAGACAGGGGGGACATTCAGTACTTC. Encoded protein: CASSSIKDRGDIQYF.

CDR3 nucleotide sequence: TGTGCCAGCAGCCGCCGGGACAACTCCTACGAGCAGTACTTC. Translated: CASSRRDNSYEQYF. The J gene is TRBJ2-7, the V gene TRBV5-8; possible D gene TRBD1, 6 bases. Germline V gene lookup returns CDR1 SGHTS and CDR2 YDEGEE. The CDR3 totals 14 residues. V was pared by 4 bases and J by 0 bases, with 11 bases between.

The chain couples TRBV28 to TRBJ1-2; D possibly corresponds to TRBD1 (6 bases). The V end lost 7 bases, the J end lost 6 bases, and 15 bases lay between the germline ends. The CDR3 is made up of 13 amino acids. Germline values: CDR1 MDHEN, CDR2 SYDVKM. The chain's CDR3 is CASTMQGLDGYTF. The CDR3 DNA sequence: TGTGCCAGCACCATGCAGGGGTTGGATGGCTACACCTTC.

This chain's CDR3 is CAWSVAAYNEQFF. The CDR3 DNA follows: TGTGCCTGGAGTGTAGCGGCCTACAATGAGCAGTTCTTC. This chain joins TRBV30 and TRBJ2-1, with D perhaps TRBD2 (5 bases). The CDR3 spans 13 residues. Germline CDR1 reads GTSNPN; CDR2 reads SVGIG (reference sequence). V lost 0 bases and J 2 bases, leaving 5 bases between the germline ends. Variable domain in full (rest from reference TRBV30 and TRBJ2-1): SQTIHQWPATLVQPVGSPLSLECTVEGTSNPNLYWYRQAAGRGLQLLFYSVGIGQISSEVPQNLSASRPQDRQFILSSKKLLLSDSGFYLCAWSVAAYNEQFFGPGTRLTVL.

J is TRBJ1-5 and V is TRBV13; TRBD1 matches 7 bases. V was pared by 3 bases and J by 6 bases, with 8 bases of the junction left unmatched. In germline, CDR1 is PRHDT, CDR2 FYEKMQ (reference sequence). CDR3 size: 15 residues. As DNA, the CDR3 is TGTGCCAGCAGCTTGAGACAGGGCCTGGGTCAGCCCCAGCATTTT. This translates into CASSLRQGLGQPQHF.

The chain links TRBV30 to TRBJ1-1, with a tentative D call TRBD1 (6 bases). CDR1 GTSNPN and CDR2 SVGIG come from the germline V gene (reference sequence). V lost 2 bases and J lost 1, with 8 bases in between. The CDR3 contains 13 residues. DNA of the CDR3: TGTGCCTGGAGTAAACAGGGGAACACTGAAGCTTTCTTT. The encoded protein is CAWSKQGNTEAFF.

V gene TRBV27 combines with J gene TRBJ2-3, with 12 bases matching TRBD2. This CDR3 is 16 amino acids long. The trim removed 3 bases at V and 2 bases at J, leaving 3 bases unmatched. CDR1 and CDR2 from the germline V gene are MNHEY and SMNVEV (reference sequence). The CDR3 here is CASSFGLAGYTDTQYF. CDR3 DNA sequence: TGTGCCAGCAGTTTCGGACTAGCGGGGTACACAGATACGCAGTATTTT.

The rearrangement links TRBV29-1 to TRBJ2-2, with TRBD1 identical over 10 bases. The trim removed 0 bases at V and 5 bases at J, leaving 12 bases unmatched. CDR1 and CDR2 (germline): SQVTM, ANQGSEA. This CDR3 has 18 residues. For the CDR3, the DNA is TGCAGCGTTGAAGATGAGAGGGACAGGGGAGTTCGAACCGGGGAGCTGTTTTTT. Residues: CSVEDERDRGVRTGELFF.

This chain uses TRBV7-9 with TRBJ1-5; weak D call: TRBD1 (5 bases). This CDR3 region has 14 residues. CDR1 and CDR2 from the germline V gene are SEHNR and FQNEAQ (reference sequence). The V and J ends lost 1 base and 3 bases respectively, with 7 bases between them. CDR3: CASSLVTDNQPQHF. CDR3 DNA sequence: TGTGCCAGCAGCTTAGTGACAGACAATCAGCCCCAGCATTTT.

The rearrangement uses TRBV4-1 and TRBJ2-1; 8 bases are shared with TRBD1. Germline trimming cut 1 base from V and 5 bases from J; bases unmatched to any gene: 4. The V gene's germline CDR1 is MGHRA and CDR2 YSYEKL. CDR3 size: 15 residues. The CDR3 bases are TGCGCCAGCAGCCAAGGACAGGGGCCAAACAATGAGCAGTTCTTC. Amino acids: CASSQGQGPNNEQFF.

Points on this clone: Sequence at one end of the junction differs from germline and may be a read error. The CDR3 bases are TGTGCCAGCTCCCTCGGGGCTAGCGGGAGAGTTTACGGGCAGTACTTC. It translates to CASSLGASGRVYGQYF. This chain links TRBV18 with TRBJ2-7; 10 bases are shared with TRBD2. This CDR3 has 16 residues. Germline lookup yields CDR1 KGHSH and CDR2 LQKENI.

The chain links TRBV5-1 to TRBJ2-7, with 8 positions matching TRBD2. Per the germline V gene, CDR1 is SGHRS and CDR2 is YFSETQ. This CDR3 is 14 amino acids long. The J segment lost 6 bases and the V segment lost 4 bases, leaving 9 bases of the junction unmatched. The CDR3: CASSGGLVSVEQYF. CDR3 bases: TGCGCCAGCAGCGGGGGACTAGTGTCAGTCGAGCAGTACTTC.

The rearrangement uses TRBV19 and TRBJ2-1, with D possibly TRBD2 on 5 matching bases. CDR1 and CDR2 from the germline V gene are LNHDA and SQIVND (reference sequence). Trimming shortened V by 6 bases and J by 1 base, and 13 bases separated the two germline ends. The CDR3 has 15 residues. The CDR3 here is CASSSAGESYNEQFF. CDR3 bases: TGTGCCAGTAGCTCCGCCGGGGAGTCCTACAATGAGCAGTTCTTC.

DNA of the CDR3: TGTGCCAGCAGCTTGGGACTAGCGGGAGGCAATGAGCAGTTCTTC. Translating it yields CASSLGLAGGNEQFF. The gene calls are TRBV13 and TRBJ2-1; TRBD2 aligns across 15 bases. Looked up from germline, CDR1 is PRHDT and CDR2 is FYEKMQ (reference sequence). V was clipped by 3 bases and J by 6 bases; unmatched bases: 0. The CDR3 runs to 15 residues.

This clone has just a few counts. The gene calls are TRBV6-1 and TRBJ2-2; 8 bases fit TRBD2. The germline CDR1 and CDR2 sequences are MNHNS and SASEGT. Unmatched junction bases numbered 5, after V lost 3 bases and J lost 5 bases. This CDR3 has 15 residues. The DNA of the CDR3 is TGTGCCAGCAGTGATTTTCCGGGGGGGACCGGGGAGCTGTTTTTT. It is translated as CASSDFPGGTGELFF.

This clone was detected only once. The J gene is TRBJ2-1, the V gene TRBV30; the D gene is possibly TRBD2 (6 bases). This CDR3 contains 13 residues. The ends were cut back, 3 bases at V and 2 bases at J, with 8 bases in the middle. Germline CDR1 and CDR2: GTSNPN and SVGIG (reference sequence). The DNA for the CDR3 is TGTGCCTGGAGCGGGAGCGCCTACAATGAGCAGTTCTTC. Protein: CAWSGSAYNEQFF.

The genes are TRBV11-2 and TRBJ2-1; D is perhaps TRBD2 (6 bases). V gave up 6 bases and J gave up 4 bases, with 19 bases separating them. The CDR3 covers 16 residues. The germline CDR1 and CDR2 sequences are SGHAT and FQNNGV. The CDR3 region is CASRKPGLRPYNEQFF. The CDR3 region has the DNA TGTGCCAGCAGAAAACCGGGACTCCGACCTTACAATGAGCAGTTCTTC.

The rearrangement links TRBV4-1 to TRBJ2-3; TRBD2 matches at 7 bases. With 0 bases clipped from V and 1 base from J, the junction kept 7 bases outside the gene matches. The CDR3 contains 17 residues. Germline V gives CDR1 MGHRA, CDR2 YSYEKL. CDR3 DNA: TGCGCCAGCAGCCAAGACGCAGGGCTAGCGGGCACAGATACGCAGTATTTT. It translates to CASSQDAGLAGTDTQYF.

A few counts support this clone. The chain's CDR3 is CSAELGTQYF. In DNA, the CDR3 is TGCAGTGCGGAGCTTGGGACCCAGTACTTC. V is TRBV20-1 and J is TRBJ2-5; unclear D gene. Trimming left V 6 bases short and J 7 bases short, with 9 bases between. The CDR3 consists of 10 residues. CDR1 is DFQATT, CDR2 SNEGSKA, per germline (reference sequence).